Each of the 15 T cell receptor beta chains below was sequenced from the same sample in a study of cytomegalovirus exposure and HLA in healthy donors. The PCR contained 60 Vbeta and 13 Jbeta primers. Sequencing was performed with immunoSEQ multiplex PCR; in TCRdb, only in-frame clones are kept and a portion is missing. The sample holds more than 85,000 clones; roughly 76% are singletons and the top ten take 1.5% to 2%. The specimen was PBMCs. Source of these receptors: a man aged 40-50 years in good health and CMV-seronegative.

This sequence joins TRBV5-4 and TRBJ2-7; 12 bases align to TRBD2. CDR1 SGHNT and CDR2 YYREEE come from the germline V gene (reference sequence). The CDR3 has 16 residues. V lost 2 bases and J lost 6; bases outside the gene matches: 9. The CDR3: CASSFRASGGAGEQYF. CDR3 bases: TGTGCCAGCAGCTTCCGGGCTAGCGGGGGGGCAGGCGAGCAGTACTTC.

The J gene is TRBJ2-3, the V gene TRBV5-1; D not resolved. This CDR3 is 16 amino acids long. With 0 bases removed from V and 2 bases from J, the gap between germline ends came to 13 bases. Germline assignment: CDR1 SGHRS and CDR2 YFSETQ. CDR3 protein: CASSLALSTDTDTQYF. The CDR3 DNA reads TGCGCCAGCAGCTTGGCGCTCTCAACAGACACAGATACGCAGTATTTT.

The chain has TRBV28 and TRBJ1-6, with 10 bases lining up with TRBD1. The germline V gene encodes CDR1 MDHEN and CDR2 SYDVKM. The CDR3 covers 14 residues. Unmatched junction bases numbered 5, after V lost 6 bases and J lost 9 bases. CDR3 DNA sequence: TGTGCCAGCAGAACCGGGACAGGGGTTTCACCCCTCCACTTT. This sequence encodes CASRTGTGVSPLHF.

This clone was seen a few times. The chain carries TRBV7-9 and TRBJ2-2, with D possibly matching TRBD1 (6 bases). Germline loops: CDR1 SEHNR, CDR2 FQNEAQ (reference sequence). V was shortened by 5 bases and J by 1 base, with 14 bases between the two germline ends. The CDR3 runs 16 residues. DNA for the CDR3: TGTGCCAGCAGCGAGGGACAAAGAGGGAACACCGGGGAGCTGTTTTTT. Its translation: CASSEGQRGNTGELFF.

A word on this clone: Different DNA sequences within this sample yield the same CDR3. J is TRBJ2-7 and V is TRBV11-2, with TRBD1 as a possible D gene (5 bases). Germline CDR1 reads SGHAT; CDR2 reads FQNNGV. V lost 2 bases and J 1 base, leaving 6 bases between the germline ends. The CDR3 contains 13 residues. In DNA, the CDR3 is TGTGCCAGCAGCTTACAGGGATCCTACGAGCAGTACTTC. Its protein product is CASSLQGSYEQYF.

The V gene is TRBV4-3, the J gene TRBJ2-5; 9 nucleotides align to TRBD1. The J call could be wrong; TRBJ2-7 is a better fit for the DNA end. Germline V gene sequence: CDR1 LGHNA, CDR2 YSLEER. This CDR3 comprises 15 residues. The CDR3 bases are TGCGCCAGCAGCCAATACCGGGACAGGGCCTACGAGCAGTACTTC. Protein sequence: CASSQYRDRAYEQYF.

For the CDR3, the DNA is TGTGCCAGCGTGCTCTCGGGGGGAGGTGGTTTCTACAATGAGCAGTTCTTC. Protein sequence: CASVLSGGGGFYNEQFF. The rearrangement links TRBV28 to TRBJ2-1; 7 nucleotides agree with TRBD2. The junction had 16 bases not matched to a gene; V was cut back by 8 bases and J by 3 bases. From germline, CDR1 is MDHEN and CDR2 SYDVKM. The CDR3 runs to 17 residues. The full variable domain, in which reference TRBV28 and TRBJ2-1 provide the parts outside the CDR3, is DVKVTQSSRYLVKRTGEKVFLECVQDMDHENMFWYRQDPGLGLRLIYFSYDVKMKEKGDIPEGYSVSREKKERFSLILESASTNQTSMYLCASVLSGGGGFYNEQFFGPGTRLTVL.

The chain combines TRBV7-2 with TRBJ2-7; 7 positions agree with TRBD1. The J segment lost 3 bases and the V segment lost 1 base, leaving 6 bases of the junction unmatched. Germline lookup yields CDR1 SGHTA and CDR2 FQGNSA. The CDR3 covers 15 residues. The CDR3 DNA is TGTGCCAGCAGCTTAGATGGGACAGCGGTCTACGAGCAGTACTTC. This translates into CASSLDGTAVYEQYF. The whole variable domain, filled in from reference TRBV7-2 and TRBJ2-7, reads GAGVSQSPSNKVTEKGKDVELRCDPISGHTALYWYRQSLGQGLEFLIYFQGNSAPDKSGLPSDRFSAERTGGSVSTLTIQRTQQEDSAVYLCASSLDGTAVYEQYFGPGTRLTVT.

The chain employs TRBV7-9 and TRBJ2-1; 8 bases fit TRBD2. The V and J ends lost 5 bases and 3 bases, in that order; junction bases with no gene match: 6. The V gene's germline CDR1 is SEHNR and CDR2 FQNEAQ (reference sequence). The CDR3 has 15 amino acids. DNA of the CDR3: TGTGCCAGCAGCCCCCCCGGGACTAGCTACAATGAGCAGTTCTTC. This sequence encodes CASSPPGTSYNEQFF.

V is TRBV28 and J is TRBJ2-5; possibly TRBD2 for D (6 bases). Trimming removed 4 bases at V and 7 bases at J, with 16 bases between. Germline lookup yields CDR1 MDHEN and CDR2 SYDVKM. The CDR3 runs to 14 residues. The CDR3 nucleotides are TGTGCCAGCAGTTCACCGGGACTCCGGGGGACCCAGTACTTC. It codes for CASSSPGLRGTQYF.

V usage is TRBV5-1 and J usage is TRBJ2-3, with 11 bases identical to TRBD2. Trimming cost V 0 bases and J 5 bases; bases outside gene matches: 5. The CDR3 is 16 residues long. CDR1 is SGHRS, CDR2 YFSETQ, per germline. CDR3 DNA sequence: TGCGCCAGCAGCTTGGTGACTAGCGGGGTGTTAGATACGCAGTATTTT. As protein: CASSLVTSGVLDTQYF. Drawing the rest from reference TRBV5-1 and TRBJ2-3, the complete variable domain is KAGVTQTPRYLIKTRGQQVTLSCSPISGHRSVSWYQQTPGQGLQFLFEYFSETQRNKGNFPGRFSGRQFSNSRSEMNVSTLELGDSALYLCASSLVTSGVLDTQYFGPGTRLTVL.

This chain uses TRBV11-1 with TRBJ1-2; 10 bases fit TRBD1. This CDR3 region has 13 residues. The V gene end was trimmed by 8 bases and the J gene end by 1 base; junction bases not matched to a gene: 1. Germline lookup yields CDR1 SGHAT and CDR2 FQDESV (reference sequence). CDR3 DNA: TGTGCCAGCGGGGACAGGGGTAACTATGGCTACACCTTC. Protein: CASGDRGNYGYTF.

The V and J genes are TRBV27 and TRBJ1-2, with D hard to call. V lost 7 bases to trimming and J lost 4 bases, with 19 bases between them. The V gene's germline CDR1 is MNHEY and CDR2 SMNVEV (reference sequence). The CDR3 contains 15 residues. CDR3 residues: CASTSLDPRAYGYTF. The CDR3 nucleotides are TGTGCCAGCACTTCCTTGGACCCGAGGGCCTATGGCTACACCTTC.

The V call is TRBV7-8, the J call TRBJ1-1, with a weak D call TRBD1 (5 bases). CDR1 SGHVS and CDR2 FQNEAQ come from the germline V gene. This CDR3 is built from 17 residues. V was shortened by 5 bases and J by 1 base, with 20 bases between the two germline ends. CDR3 DNA sequence: TGTGCCAGCAGCCCGCGACCTAAGACAGACCCGAACACTGAAGCTTTCTTT. It is translated as CASSPRPKTDPNTEAFF. Together with reference TRBV7-8 and TRBJ1-1, the CDR3 gives the full variable domain: GAGVSQSPRYKVAKRGQDVALRCDPISGHVSLFWYQQALGQGPEFLTYFQNEAQLDKSGLPSDRFFAERPEGSVSTLKIQRTQQEDSAVYLCASSPRPKTDPNTEAFFGQGTRLTVV.

V usage is TRBV7-9 and J usage is TRBJ2-2; possible D gene TRBD1, 6 bases. V was clipped by 4 bases and J by 1 base, with 7 bases between them. Germline lookup yields CDR1 SEHNR and CDR2 FQNEAQ (reference sequence). The CDR3 loop spans 14 amino acids. The CDR3 DNA sequence: TGTGCCAGCAGCTGGACAGAGAACACCGGGGAGCTGTTTTTT. It is translated as CASSWTENTGELFF.